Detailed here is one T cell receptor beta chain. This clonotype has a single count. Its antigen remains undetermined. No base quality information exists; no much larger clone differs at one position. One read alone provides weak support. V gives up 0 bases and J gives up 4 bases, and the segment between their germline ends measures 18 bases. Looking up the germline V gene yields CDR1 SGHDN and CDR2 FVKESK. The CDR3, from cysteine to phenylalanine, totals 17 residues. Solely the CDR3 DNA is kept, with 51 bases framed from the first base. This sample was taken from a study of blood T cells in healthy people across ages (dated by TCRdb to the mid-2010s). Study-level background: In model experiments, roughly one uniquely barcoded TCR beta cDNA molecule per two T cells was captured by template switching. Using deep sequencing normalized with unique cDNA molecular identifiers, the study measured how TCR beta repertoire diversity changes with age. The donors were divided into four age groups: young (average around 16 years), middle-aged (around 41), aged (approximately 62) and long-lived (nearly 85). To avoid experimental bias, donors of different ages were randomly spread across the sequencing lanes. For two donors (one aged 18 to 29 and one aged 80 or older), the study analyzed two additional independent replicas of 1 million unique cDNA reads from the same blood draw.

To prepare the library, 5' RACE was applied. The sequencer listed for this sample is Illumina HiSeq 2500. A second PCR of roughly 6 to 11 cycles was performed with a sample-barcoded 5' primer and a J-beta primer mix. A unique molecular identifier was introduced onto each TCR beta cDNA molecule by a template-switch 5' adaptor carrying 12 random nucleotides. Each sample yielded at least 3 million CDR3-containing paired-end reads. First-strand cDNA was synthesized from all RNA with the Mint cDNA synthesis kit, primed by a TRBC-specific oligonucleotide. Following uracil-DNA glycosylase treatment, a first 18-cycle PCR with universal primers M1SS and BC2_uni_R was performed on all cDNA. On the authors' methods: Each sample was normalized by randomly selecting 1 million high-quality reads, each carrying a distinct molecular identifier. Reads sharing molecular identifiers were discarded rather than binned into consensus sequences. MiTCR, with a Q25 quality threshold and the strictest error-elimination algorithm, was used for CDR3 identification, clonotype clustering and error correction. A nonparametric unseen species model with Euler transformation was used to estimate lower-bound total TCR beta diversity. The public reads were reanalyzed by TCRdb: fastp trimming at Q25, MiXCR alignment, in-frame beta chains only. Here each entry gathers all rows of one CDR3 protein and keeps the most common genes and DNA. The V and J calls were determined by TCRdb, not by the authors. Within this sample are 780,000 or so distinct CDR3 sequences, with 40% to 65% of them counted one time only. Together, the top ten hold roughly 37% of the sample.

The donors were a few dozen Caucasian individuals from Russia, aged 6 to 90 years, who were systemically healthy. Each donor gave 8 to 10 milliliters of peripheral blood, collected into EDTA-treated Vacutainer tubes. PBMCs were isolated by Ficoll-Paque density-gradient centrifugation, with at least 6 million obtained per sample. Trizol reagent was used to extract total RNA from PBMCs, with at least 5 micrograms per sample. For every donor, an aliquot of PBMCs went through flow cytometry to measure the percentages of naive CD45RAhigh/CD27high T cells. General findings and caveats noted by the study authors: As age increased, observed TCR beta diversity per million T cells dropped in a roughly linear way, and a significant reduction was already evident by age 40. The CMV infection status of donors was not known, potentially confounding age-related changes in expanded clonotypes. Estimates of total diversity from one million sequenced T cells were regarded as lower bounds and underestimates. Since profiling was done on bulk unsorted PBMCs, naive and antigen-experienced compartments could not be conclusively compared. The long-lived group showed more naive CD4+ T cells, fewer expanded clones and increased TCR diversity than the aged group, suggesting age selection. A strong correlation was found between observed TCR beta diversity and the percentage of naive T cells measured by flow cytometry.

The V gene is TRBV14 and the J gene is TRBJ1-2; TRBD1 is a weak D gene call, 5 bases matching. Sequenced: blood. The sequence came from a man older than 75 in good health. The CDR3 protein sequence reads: CASSQDRTRQPLYGYTF. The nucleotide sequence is TGTGCCAGCAGCCAAGATAGAACGAGACAGCCTCTCTATGGCTACACCTTC.